This note documents a single TCR beta chain sequence. Antigen unknown. The sample belongs to a study of Graves' ophthalmopathy and Graves' hyperthyroidism. Study-level results: Ophthalmopathy cases were distinguished from stable hyperthyroidism by a 13-signature model, reaching 85% to 90% sensitivity and around 80% specificity. Most clonotypes expanded in thyroid above 0.001 frequency were present in blood too. Predictions made by the model for ophthalmopathy progression reached roughly 70% sensitivity and around 72% specificity.

Each diagnosis was determined on the basis of clinical symptoms, serum thyroxine, TRAb, thyroid ultrasound and orbital computed tomography. The CDR3 loop spans 14 amino acids. The germline CDR1 and CDR2 sequences are SNHLY and FYNNEI. The V gene lost 9 bases and the J gene lost 2 bases, with 16 bases spanning the gap. The authors amplified TCR beta CDR3 regions, and they did so from RNA transcripts for repertoire sequencing. First-round RT-PCR employed HTBI primers, with a second-round multiplex PCR after it. TCRdb analysed the multiplex PCR reads with MiXCR anew, one entry per CDR3 protein. The sample holds nearly 400,000 distinct CDR3 sequences, around 16% seen once.

The chain joins TRBV2 to TRBJ1-2, with D possibly TRBD1 on 6 matching bases. The source is a woman aged 18-29 years with Graves' ophthalmopathy. Sequenced input: peripheral blood. The CDR3 sequence is CASNPQGPNYGYTF. The CDR3 nucleotides are TGTGCCAGTAACCCACAGGGACCCAACTATGGCTACACCTTC.